The clone carrying this T cell receptor (beta chain) was counted only a few times. As yet, its antigen is unknown. Both TRBC1 and TRBC2 were covered by a beta constant-region primer of two equimolar oligonucleotides. Four rounds of PCR amplified the ligated cDNA using nested alpha and beta constant-region primers plus SP2. An oligonucleotide with the SP2 primer and a 12-nucleotide UMI was ligated to the cDNA 3' end. MiXCR, run by TCRdb on the UMI-ligation and nested PCR reads, gives a single entry per CDR3 protein. The sample contains under 150,000 distinct CDR3 sequences, around 21% of which appear only once. The V end was cut by 5 bases, the J end by 1 base, with 21 bases between. Germline V gene data show CDR1 as DFQATT and CDR2 as SNEGSKA (reference sequence). The CDR3 length is 16 residues. The data originate from a study of naive and memory T cell subsets. Overall study results and limits: Possibly reflecting memory cells re-expressing CD45RA, a few larger clonotypes occurred in naive repertoires, especially CD8. Gini index rose across naive, CM, EM and EMRA in CD4 and CD8.

The gene calls are TRBV20-1 and TRBJ2-7; tentatively, D is TRBD1 or TRBD2 (5 bases each). Sequencing was performed on naive CD8+ T cells from blood. The sequence was collected from a human donor in good health. CDR3 DNA sequence: TGCAGTGCTCGGGGCTCCGGGCCGCACCCATCCTACGAGCAGTACTTC. Translation gives CSARGSGPHPSYEQYF.